This T cell receptor (beta chain) appears in the sequencing data of a study of blood T cell repertoires in COVID-19. J was trimmed by 1 base and V by 2 bases; bases with no gene match: 2. Germline values: CDR1 KGHDR, CDR2 SFDVKD. This CDR3 has 15 amino acids. Profiled with immunoSEQ multiplex PCR; TCRdb holds only in-frame clones, not every one. The profile shows under 75,000 clones, 86% of them singletons. Sequencing was carried out using peripheral blood. The J gene is TRBJ2-5, the V gene TRBV24-1; 8 bases match TRBD1. This sequence was found in a man aged 25 to 45 with acute or convalescent COVID-19. The CDR3 protein is CATSDSGQGQETQYF. The CDR3 DNA reads TGTGCCACCAGTGATTCCGGACAGGGCCAAGAGACCCAGTACTTC.